This is a list of T cell receptor beta chains from one sample in a study of shared clonotypes between healthy human individuals. Profiling relied on immunoSEQ multiplex PCR, and the TCRdb table lists in-frame clones only, not all of them. The sample lists about 2.2 million clones, 93% seen once, with around 1.7% in the top ten. Sequences were obtained from naive CD8+ T cells from PBMCs. The receptors derive from a man aged 18 to 35 in good health. Some clones in this sample may be carry-over from other donors' samples. The CDR3 runs from the conserved cysteine through the conserved F or W. D genes are given only for firm matches. The size field is filled for only some rows; it gives once, few, many or a size class.

J	V	size	D	CDR3	DNA
TRBJ1-1	TRBV4-3	NA	NA	CASSQGWGVNTEAFF	TGCGCCAGCAGCCAAGGTTGGGGGGTGAACACTGAAGCTTTCTTT
TRBJ2-5	TRBV5-1	NA	TRBD1	CASNAGQGESQYF	TGCGCCAGCAACGCCGGACAGGGAGAGTCCCAGTACTTC
TRBJ2-7	TRBV5-6	NA	TRBD2	CASSLGSGGDEQYF	TGTGCCAGCAGCTTAGGTAGCGGGGGAGACGAGCAGTACTTC
TRBJ2-7	TRBV7-9	NA	TRBD1	CASSTGQGAYEQYF	TGTGCCAGCAGCACCGGACAGGGTGCCTACGAGCAGTACTTC
TRBJ2-5	TRBV7-6	NA	NA	CASSRDGEETQYF	TGTGCCAGCAGTCGTGATGGGGAAGAGACCCAGTACTTC
TRBJ2-7	TRBV4-1	NA	TRBD2	CASKAGEGSYEQYF	TGCGCCAGTAAAGCGGGAGAGGGCTCCTACGAGCAGTACTTC
TRBJ1-1	TRBV15	NA	NA	CAAGGNTEAFF	TGTGCGGCCGGGGGTAACACTGAAGCTTTCTTT
TRBJ2-7	TRBV4-1	NA	NA	CASSHLAENSYEQYF	TGCGCCAGCAGCCACTTAGCCGAAAACTCCTACGAGCAGTACTTC
TRBJ1-1	TRBV4-3	NA	NA	CASSQDHDTEAFF	TGCGCCAGCAGCCAAGATCATGACACTGAAGCTTTCTTT
TRBJ2-7	TRBV27	NA	TRBD2	CASSSRDYSSYEQYF	TGTGCCAGCAGTTCAAGGGACTACAGCTCCTACGAGCAGTACTTC
TRBJ2-7	TRBV6-5	NA	TRBD2	CASSYFATSGRYEQYF	TGTGCCAGCAGTTACTTCGCGACTAGCGGGAGGTACGAGCAGTACTTC
TRBJ1-6	TRBV28	NA	NA	CASSFRVDPVGRSYNSPLHF	TGTGCCAGCAGTTTTAGGGTAGATCCTGTGGGCAGGTCCTATAATTCACCCCTCCACTTT
TRBJ2-7	TRBV10-3	few	NA	CAISMDTRSYEQYF	TGTGCCATCAGTATGGACACCCGCTCCTACGAGCAGTACTTC
TRBJ1-5	TRBV27	NA	NA	CASTNGGSNQPQHF	TGTGCCAGCACCAACGGGGGGAGCAATCAGCCCCAGCATTTT
TRBJ2-5	TRBV5-6	NA	TRBD1	CASSLYRGRETQYF	TGTGCCAGCAGCTTGTACAGGGGGCGTGAGACCCAGTACTTC
TRBJ2-3	TRBV7-2	NA	TRBD2	CASSLVLAEAPSTDTQYF	TGTGCCAGCAGCTTAGTACTAGCGGAAGCTCCTAGCACAGATACGCAGTATTTT
TRBJ1-2	TRBV7-2	once	TRBD1	CASSPSPGTGIPYGYTF	TGTGCCAGCAGCCCAAGTCCCGGGACAGGGATTCCCTATGGCTACACCTTC
TRBJ2-6	TRBV7-9	NA	NA	CASSFPFSVGAGANVLTF	TGTGCCAGCAGCTTCCCCTTTTCGGTTGGGGCTGGGGCCAACGTCCTGACTTTC
TRBJ2-1	TRBV7-6	NA	TRBD1	CASSLLVRGQGLNEQFF	TGTGCCAGCAGCTTACTAGTCCGGGGACAGGGCTTAAATGAGCAGTTCTTC
TRBJ2-3	TRBV7-3	NA	TRBD1	CASSLTGGPTDTQYF	TGTGCCAGCAGCTTGACAGGGGGCCCGACAGATACGCAGTATTTT
TRBJ2-7	TRBV27	NA	TRBD1	CASSPGTGIHEQYF	TGTGCCAGCAGTCCCGGGACAGGTATCCACGAGCAGTACTTC
TRBJ2-7	TRBV27	NA	TRBD1	CASSPGTGFSYEQYF	TGTGCCAGCAGCCCCGGGACAGGGTTTTCTTACGAGCAGTACTTC
TRBJ2-7	TRBV7-9	NA	NA	CASRTGTPSSGQYF	TGTGCCAGCAGAACCGGGACACCCTCCTCAGGGCAGTACTTC
TRBJ2-7	TRBV7-9	NA	NA	CASSFMVYEQYF	TGTGCCAGCAGCTTCATGGTATACGAGCAGTACTTC
TRBJ2-2	TRBV10-1	NA	NA	CASSERRSGSRTGELFF	TGCGCCAGCAGTGAGCGGAGGAGTGGGAGTCGCACCGGGGAGCTGTTTTTT
TRBJ1-5	TRBV27	NA	NA	CATPGGRPIGTSNQPQHF	TGTGCCACCCCTGGGGGGAGACCTATAGGAACCTCCAATCAGCCCCAGCATTTT
TRBJ1-2	TRBV7-9	NA	TRBD1	CASSARPGQGAYGYTF	TGTGCCAGCAGCGCGCGACCGGGACAGGGGGCCTATGGCTACACCTTC
TRBJ2-1	TRBV7-9	NA	NA	CASTPFGTLNEQFF	TGTGCCAGCACCCCCTTTGGGACCCTCAATGAGCAGTTCTTC
TRBJ2-3	TRBV5-1	NA	NA	CASSSTRANTDTQYF	TGCGCCAGCAGCTCGACGAGGGCTAACACAGATACGCAGTATTTT
TRBJ2-1	TRBV11-2	NA	TRBD2	CASSYTSGSYNEQFF	TGTGCCAGCAGCTATACTAGCGGGAGTTACAATGAGCAGTTCTTC
TRBJ2-7	TRBV2	NA	NA	CASSEFPGTSLHYEQYF	TGTGCCAGCAGTGAATTTCCCGGGACCTCCCTCCACTACGAGCAGTACTTC
TRBJ1-1	TRBV5-1	NA	TRBD1	CASIDRPTGSTEAFF	TGCGCCAGCATTGACCGGCCGACAGGGAGCACTGAAGCTTTCTTT
TRBJ1-1	TRBV15	NA	TRBD1	CATSSLDRDEAFF	TGTGCCACCAGCAGCCTAGACAGGGATGAAGCTTTCTTT
TRBJ2-1	TRBV7-9	NA	NA	CASSLPGASYNEQFF	TGTGCCAGCAGCCTACCAGGGGCGTCCTACAATGAGCAGTTCTTC
TRBJ2-7	TRBV27	NA	TRBD1	CASMDRGYEQYF	TGTGCCAGCATGGACAGGGGCTACGAGCAGTACTTC
TRBJ2-1	TRBV28	NA	TRBD2	CASSFPSGREDEQFF	TGTGCCAGCAGTTTCCCCAGCGGGAGGGAAGATGAGCAGTTCTTC
TRBJ2-2	TRBV30	NA	NA	CAWSEGRAVWDTGELFF	TGTGCCTGGAGTGAGGGCAGAGCGGTATGGGACACCGGGGAGCTGTTTTTT
TRBJ2-2	TRBV9	NA	TRBD2	CASSPGGPRATGELFF	TGTGCCAGCAGCCCGGGAGGGCCTCGGGCCACCGGGGAGCTGTTTTTT
TRBJ1-5	TRBV18	few	TRBD1	CASSPSGQGGNQPQHF	TGTGCCAGCTCACCATCGGGACAGGGAGGCAATCAGCCCCAGCATTTT
TRBJ1-2	TRBV2	NA	NA	CASSEGGGIDYGYTF	TGTGCCAGCAGCGAAGGCGGGGGGATCGACTATGGCTACACCTTC
TRBJ2-1	TRBV13	NA	TRBD2	CASSLGLAGLNEQFF	TGTGCCAGCAGCTTAGGGCTAGCGGGATTAAATGAGCAGTTCTTC
TRBJ1-1	TRBV9	few	NA	CASSVGGATEAFF	TGTGCCAGCAGCGTAGGAGGGGCCACTGAAGCTTTCTTT
TRBJ2-1	TRBV12-5	NA	TRBD1	CASGPHVQGSAEEQFF	TGTGCTAGTGGTCCCCATGTACAGGGGAGTGCGGAAGAGCAGTTCTTC
TRBJ2-1	TRBV11-3	NA	TRBD2	CASSQTSGRTGEQFF	TGTGCCAGCAGCCAGACTAGCGGGAGAACTGGTGAGCAGTTCTTC
TRBJ1-2	TRBV18	NA	NA	CASSPLTGHLYGYTF	TGTGCCAGCTCACCGCTAACGGGACACCTCTATGGCTACACCTTC
TRBJ1-1	TRBV19	once	NA	CASSILGVGGDTEAFF	TGTGCCAGTAGTATTCTTGGCGTTGGAGGGGACACTGAAGCTTTCTTT
TRBJ1-3	TRBV14	NA	NA	CASSQGASLRNTIYF	TGTGCCAGCAGCCAAGGGGCAAGTTTGAGAAACACCATATATTTT
TRBJ2-7	TRBV30	NA	NA	CAWDPGSYEQYF	TGTGCCTGGGACCCTGGTTCCTACGAGCAGTACTTC
TRBJ1-1	TRBV6-5	few	NA	CASSSLSRRTEAFF	TGTGCCAGCAGTTCCTTATCGAGACGCACTGAAGCTTTCTTT
TRBJ2-3	TRBV4-2	NA	NA	CASSQVGDFVSTDTQYF	TGTGCCAGCAGCCAAGTCGGTGACTTCGTGAGCACAGATACGCAGTATTTT
TRBJ2-7	TRBV11-2	NA	NA	CASSLWDTGYEQYF	TGTGCCAGCAGCTTATGGGACACTGGCTACGAGCAGTACTTC
TRBJ2-2	TRBV7-9	NA	TRBD1	CASSRTGTGGTGELFF	TGTGCCAGCAGTCGAACCGGGACAGGGGGCACCGGGGAGCTGTTTTTT
TRBJ2-2	TRBV4-2	few	NA	CASSQDLREGTGELFF	TGTGCCAGCAGCCAAGATCTGCGGGAAGGCACCGGGGAGCTGTTTTTT